Sequencing of this TCR beta chain was carried out in a study of blood T cell repertoires in COVID-19 (dated by TCRdb to 2018 to 2021). Study-wide context: Samples from collaborators originated in the United States, Italy and Spain and spanned both the acute and convalescent phases of COVID-19. The prospective study material was composed of cDNA or gDNA derived from T cells, B-cell-depleted T cells, or PBMCs. Deeply sampled blood TCRbeta repertoires from subjects exposed to, actively infected with, or recovered from COVID-19 were included in the dataset. A freely available public database, intended as a resource for researchers studying the immune response to SARS-CoV-2, is where the repertoires were released. Samples came from the ongoing ImmuneRACE study (first 160 participants) plus 1,254 subjects from 6 global collaborators. The sample metadata nearly always contained a de-identified subject ID, COVID-19 status, age in years and sex. Where available, HLA class I and class II types were taken from metadata supplied by the sample provider and were not determined by assay-based typing.

Results and caveats for the whole study, not just this receptor: The amount of clinical and demographic metadata varied by source and participant and was provided uncurated.

With respect to this clone: The antigen this receptor binds is unknown. No per-base quality is available; no much larger clone lies one base away.

TCRbeta CDR3 regions were amplified from genomic DNA by means of the immunoSEQ Assay, a bias-controlled multiplex PCR. In the original analysis: The number of nucleated cells in each sample was estimated from the amplification of reference gene primers within the assay. To quantify the absolute abundance of each unique TCRbeta CDR3 rearrangement, sequence reads were collapsed and filtered. For each sample, productive Simpson clonality was calculated as the square root of Simpson's diversity index over productive rearrangements. TCRdb mirrors the immuneACCESS table, restricted to in-frame sequences. Some clones are absent from its copies; in checked studies, under half trace to an unresolved V gene, and the reason for the others is unknown. For V, J and clone size, that table is used; D and trimming come from the DNA. The sample data list tens of thousands of clones, and 70% to 90% of these were observed just once. The ten largest clones take up approximately 3.4% of the sample.

The germline V gene gives CDR1 as WSHSY and CDR2 as SAAADI. The CDR3 holds 14 amino acids from the cysteine to the phenylalanine. The read is trimmed to its CDR3 DNA, 42 bases read in frame from base 1. V and J lose 6 bases and 1 base, and a span of 12 bases separates them. Whole blood was collected in K2EDTA tubes by collaborating institutions according to the institutions' own protocols. For TCRbeta analysis, collaborators shipped samples as frozen whole blood, isolated PBMCs, or DNA extracted from either of those sample types. Sequenced: peripheral blood. This sequence uses TRBV10-2 and TRBJ2-5, and possibly TRBD2, on 6 matching bases. The TCR originated in a man in his forties or fifties with active COVID-19. Here the CDR3 is given as CASRGYSGQETQYF. In nucleotide form, the sequence is TGCGCCAGCAGGGGGTATAGCGGCCAAGAGACCCAGTACTTC.